This T cell receptor beta chain was sequenced in a study of OX40 agonist ivuxolimab in advanced cancers. As for the study in general: Hepatocellular carcinoma, melanoma, renal cell or head and neck cancer affected the dose-escalation patients.

Autoimmune disease history or systemic immunosuppression meant exclusion. TCRdb keeps only in-frame clones here, not all; method: immunoSEQ multiplex PCR. The sample lists a few thousand clones; roughly 70% were seen once. With regard to this clone: As yet, its antigen is unknown.

The ends were cut back, 10 bases at V and 4 bases at J, with 16 bases in the middle. Germline loops: CDR1 ENHRY, CDR2 SYGVKD. This CDR3 comprises 13 residues. General study points: Part of the nonresponder group also had normalized T-cell clonal expansion that was low.

The specimen was CD4+ or CD8+ T cells sorted from blood, collected in a trial of the OX40 agonist ivuxolimab. This clonotype originated in an adult with an advanced solid tumor such as melanoma, head and neck, liver or kidney cancer. This chain links TRBV10-3 with TRBJ1-2; D possibly corresponds to TRBD1 (6 bases). Here the CDR3 reads CASTLGGAYGYTF. For the CDR3, the DNA is TGTGCCAGCACCCTGGGGGGGGCCTATGGCTACACCTTC.